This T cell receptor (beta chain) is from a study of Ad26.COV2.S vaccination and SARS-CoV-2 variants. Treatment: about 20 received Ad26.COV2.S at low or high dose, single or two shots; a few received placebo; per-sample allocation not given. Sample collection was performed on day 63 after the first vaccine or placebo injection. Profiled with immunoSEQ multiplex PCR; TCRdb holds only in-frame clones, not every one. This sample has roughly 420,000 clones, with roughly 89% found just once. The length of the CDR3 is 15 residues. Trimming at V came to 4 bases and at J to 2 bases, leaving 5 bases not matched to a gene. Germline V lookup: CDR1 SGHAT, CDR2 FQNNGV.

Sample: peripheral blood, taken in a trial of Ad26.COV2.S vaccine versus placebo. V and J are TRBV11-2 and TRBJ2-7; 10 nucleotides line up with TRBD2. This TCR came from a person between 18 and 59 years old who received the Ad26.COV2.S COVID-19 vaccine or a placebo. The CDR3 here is CASSSLAGETYEQYV. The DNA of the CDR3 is TGTGCCAGCAGCTCTCTAGCGGGAGAAACCTACGAGCAGTACGTC.